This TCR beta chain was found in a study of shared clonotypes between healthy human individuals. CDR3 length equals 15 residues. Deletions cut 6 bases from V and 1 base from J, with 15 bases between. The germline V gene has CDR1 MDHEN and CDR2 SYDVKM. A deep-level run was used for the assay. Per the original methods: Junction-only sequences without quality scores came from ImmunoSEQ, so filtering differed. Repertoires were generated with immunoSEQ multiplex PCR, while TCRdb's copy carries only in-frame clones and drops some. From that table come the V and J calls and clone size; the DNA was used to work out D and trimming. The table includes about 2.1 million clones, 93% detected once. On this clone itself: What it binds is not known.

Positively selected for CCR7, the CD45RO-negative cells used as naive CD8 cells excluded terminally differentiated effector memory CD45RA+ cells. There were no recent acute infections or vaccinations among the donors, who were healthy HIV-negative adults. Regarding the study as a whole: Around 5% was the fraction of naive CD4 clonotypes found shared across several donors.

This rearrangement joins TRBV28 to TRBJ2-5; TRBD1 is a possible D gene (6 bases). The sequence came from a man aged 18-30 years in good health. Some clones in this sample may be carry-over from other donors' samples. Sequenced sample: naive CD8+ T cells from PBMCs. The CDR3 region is CASSLEQGSQETQYF. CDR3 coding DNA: TGTGCCAGCAGCCTCGAACAGGGTAGCCAAGAGACCCAGTACTTC.